The TCR beta chain under discussion was sequenced for a study of identical twins' blood T cells. TCRdb fed the 5' RACE reads into MiXCR, producing one record per CDR3 protein. The sample includes roughly 340,000 distinct CDR3 sequences, about 28% of them seen just once. Germline CDR1 SGHRS, CDR2 YFSETQ. The CDR3 loop spans 16 amino acids. Trimming left V 2 bases short and J 0 bases short, with 14 bases between. Material for sequencing was PBMCs. The V and J genes are TRBV5-1 and TRBJ2-5, with D unclear. The TCR was taken from a woman between 18 and 55 years old in good health. CDR3 sequence: CASSFSFLSYQETQYF. CDR3 in DNA: TGCGCCAGCAGCTTTTCCTTCCTGAGTTACCAAGAGACCCAGTACTTC.